This T cell receptor (beta chain) is from a study of OX40 agonist ivuxolimab in advanced cancers. Overall study context: Ivuxolimab, which patients received intravenously every 2 weeks, was dosed at 0.01 to 10 mg/kg. Earlier treatment with anti-PD-1, anti-PD-L1 or anti-CTLA-4 was permitted, and roughly 40% had received some. Findings and caveats of the study: Averaging showed that CD8+ T cells had more expanded clones than CD4+ did.

Sequencing used immunoSEQ multiplex PCR; TCRdb keeps in-frame clones, though not all of them. This sample has around 17,000 clones, with 86% found just once. The CDR3 is 17 amino acids. From germline, CDR1 is KGHSH and CDR2 LQKENI. V lost 2 bases and J lost 1; bases outside the gene matches: 6. As to this clone: Its antigen remains unknown.

The clonotype comes from an adult with an advanced solid tumor such as melanoma, head and neck, liver or kidney cancer. This specimen consisted of CD4+ or CD8+ T cells sorted from blood, obtained in a trial of the OX40 agonist ivuxolimab. V usage is TRBV18 and J usage is TRBJ2-1, with 9 bases matching TRBD1. The CDR3 nucleotides are TGTGCCAGCTCACCAAACACAGGGGGCGCTTCCTACAATGAGCAGTTCTTC. Its protein is CASSPNTGGASYNEQFF. The variable domain in full, with the rest retrieved from reference TRBV18 and TRBJ2-1, is NAGVMQNPRHLVRRRGQEARLRCSPMKGHSHVYWYRQLPEEGLKFMVYLQKENIIDESGMPKERFSAEFPKEGPSILRIQQVVRGDSAAYFCASSPNTGGASYNEQFFGPGTRLTVL.